These 10 T cell receptor beta chains came from one sample sequenced in a study of blood T cell repertoires in COVID-19. Data came from immunoSEQ multiplex PCR; TCRdb stores just in-frame clones and leaves some out. The data show under 500,000 clones, approximately 92% seen once. Sequenced: PBMCs or T cells enriched from blood (not recorded which). The receptor source for this set is a man aged 25 to 40 who had recovered from COVID-19.

V is TRBV6-5 and J is TRBJ2-5; perhaps TRBD1 as D (7 bases). Germline-derived CDR1 and CDR2 are MNHEY and SVGAGI. The V end was cut by 5 bases, the J end by 7 bases, with 11 bases between. The CDR3 covers 12 residues. The CDR3 coding sequence is TGTGCCAGCAGTCCCCAGGGGGGGACCCAGTACTTC. As protein: CASSPQGGTQYF.

The chain joins TRBV6-1 to TRBJ1-6; a weak D match, TRBD1 (6 bases). The CDR3 totals 15 residues. Trimming cost V 2 bases and J 10 bases, with 15 bases left between them. CDR1 and CDR2 (germline): MNHNS, SASEGT. DNA for the CDR3: TGTGCCAGCAGTGAAAAGGCAGGGGTAAGCTCACCCCTCCACTTT. It specifies CASSEKAGVSSPLHF.

The gene calls are TRBV15 and TRBJ1-2, with 11 bases lining up with TRBD1. This CDR3 has 15 amino acids. Per germline, CDR1 LNHNV and CDR2 YYDKDF (reference sequence). With 4 bases clipped from V and 4 bases from J, the junction kept 5 bases outside the gene matches. The CDR3 sequence: CATSTGTGGAYGYTF. The CDR3 DNA sequence: TGTGCCACCAGCACCGGGACAGGGGGAGCCTATGGCTACACCTTC.

This chain connects TRBV7-2 to TRBJ2-1; 9 nucleotides align to TRBD1. The CDR3 is made up of 15 amino acids. Germline assignment: CDR1 SGHTA and CDR2 FQGNSA. V dropped 5 bases and J dropped 7; count of bases not matched to a gene: 9. For the CDR3, the DNA is TGTGCCAGCAGCAACGCCGGGACAGGGAGGAATGAGCAGTTCTTC. As protein: CASSNAGTGRNEQFF.

The genes are TRBV19 and TRBJ2-3, with a possible D match to TRBD2 (6 bases). CDR1 is LNHDA and CDR2 is SQIVND in the germline V gene (reference sequence). The CDR3 has 15 residues. V was pared by 4 bases and J by 1 base, with 12 bases between. CDR3 amino acids: CASSTGTSRTDTQYF. The CDR3 DNA sequence: TGTGCCAGTAGTACCGGGACTTCCCGCACAGATACGCAGTATTTT.

The chain combines TRBV15 with TRBJ1-6, with D uncertain. The CDR3 has 12 amino acids. Trimming removed 3 bases from V and 10 bases from J, with 7 bases in between. CDR1 is LNHNV and CDR2 is YYDKDF in the germline V gene (reference sequence). The CDR3 here is CATSSYTSPLHF. CDR3 sequence (DNA): TGTGCCACCAGCAGTTACACATCACCCCTCCACTTT.

The count of this clone is one. The chain links TRBV29-1 to TRBJ2-1, with 8 positions matching TRBD2. Trimming at V came to 0 bases and at J to 1 base, leaving 14 bases not matched to a gene. Per germline, CDR1 SQVTM and CDR2 ANQGSEA. The CDR3 runs 19 residues. CDR3 DNA: TGCAGCGTTGAAGATCTATCGGAGAGCGGGAGCCATTCCTACAATGAGCAGTTCTTC. Translated: CSVEDLSESGSHSYNEQFF.

This rearrangement joins TRBV11-2 to TRBJ1-5; 9 nucleotides match TRBD1. The ends lost 4 bases at V and 4 bases at J; junction bases unmatched: 2. Germline CDR1 SGHAT, CDR2 FQNNGV. The CDR3 contains 14 residues. This chain's CDR3 is CASSYGTGNQPQHF. The CDR3 DNA follows: TGTGCCAGCAGCTACGGGACAGGGAATCAGCCCCAGCATTTT.

Here the CDR3 DNA reads TGCGCCAGCAGCCAAATACCGCCCGGGACTAGCGGGAGGTCCGGCCTTGGGCAGTTCTTC. As protein: CASSQIPPGTSGRSGLGQFF. This sequence joins TRBV4-1 and TRBJ2-1; 15 positions match TRBD2. V shed 2 bases, J shed 12 bases, and the junction held 20 bases outside the gene matches. Germline V gives CDR1 MGHRA, CDR2 YSYEKL. The CDR3 contains 20 residues.

The CDR3 loop reads CASSQDRGGANVLTF. DNA of the CDR3: TGCGCCAGCAGCCAAGACAGGGGTGGGGCCAACGTCCTGACTTTC. The V call is TRBV5-1, the J call TRBJ2-6; TRBD1 matches at 8 bases. The germline V gene encodes CDR1 SGHRS and CDR2 YFSETQ. The CDR3 has 15 residues. The ends lost 4 bases at V and 3 bases at J; junction bases unmatched: 3.